This is a list of T cell receptor beta chains from one sample in a study of blood T cells in healthy people across ages. TCRdb analysed the 5' RACE reads with MiXCR anew, one entry per CDR3 protein. The sample has 1.5 million to 2 million distinct CDR3 sequences, around 50% seen once. Input material: blood. The source of these receptors is a woman in her forties in good health. The CDR3 runs from the conserved cysteine through the conserved F or W. A D gene is named only where the DNA matches it firmly. The listing skips clone size in some rows; elsewhere it reads once, few, many or a size class.

D: TRBD1; V: TRBV28; size: few; J: TRBJ2-5; CDR3: CASNVRGKEQQYF; DNA: TGTGCCAGCAATGTCAGGGGGAAGGAGCAGCAGTACTTC
D: -; V: TRBV29-1; size: -; J: TRBJ2-5; CDR3: CSVAPEGSRETQYF; DNA: TGCAGCGTTGCCCCTGAGGGCTCACGAGAGACCCAGTACTTC
D: -; V: TRBV6-1; size: -; J: TRBJ1-5; CDR3: CASQALIGNQPQHF; DNA: TGTGCCAGCCAGGCCCTAATAGGCAATCAGCCCCAGCATTTT
D: TRBD2; V: TRBV7-2; size: -; J: TRBJ2-2; CDR3: CASTGLAGAGELFF; DNA: TGTGCCAGCACCGGGCTAGCGGGGGCTGGGGAGCTGTTTTTT
D: -; V: TRBV5-8; size: -; J: TRBJ2-3; CDR3: CASSQFRTPGYF; DNA: TGTGCCAGCAGCCAATTCCGGACACCGGGGTATTTT
D: -; V: TRBV6-1; size: -; J: TRBJ1-5; CDR3: CASSGGTYNQPQHF; DNA: TGTGCCAGCAGCGGGGGTACGTACAATCAGCCCCAGCATTTT
D: -; V: TRBV21-1; size: -; J: TRBJ1-1; CDR3: CASSSRGGFF; DNA: TGTGCCAGCAGCTCACGGGGGGGTTTCTTT
D: -; V: TRBV7-9; size: few; J: TRBJ2-1; CDR3: CASSPNADRLDNEQFF; DNA: TGTGCCAGCAGCCCAAACGCGGACAGATTAGACAATGAGCAGTTCTTC
D: -; V: TRBV28; size: -; J: TRBJ2-7; CDR3: CASSLYADGSYEQYF; DNA: TGTGCCAGCAGTTTATATGCGGACGGTTCCTACGAGCAGTACTTC
D: -; V: TRBV7-2; size: many; J: TRBJ1-2; CDR3: CASSLPRGYGYTF; DNA: TGTGCCAGCAGCTTACCCCGGGGGTATGGCTACACCTTC
D: -; V: TRBV13; size: -; J: TRBJ1-2; CDR3: CASSLGTGASYGYTF; DNA: TGTGCCAGCAGCTTGGGGACGGGGGCTAGCTATGGCTACACCTTC
D: -; V: TRBV11-2; size: -; J: TRBJ1-2; CDR3: CASSLDFGAGYGYTF; DNA: TGTGCCAGCAGCTTAGATTTTGGGGCCGGCTATGGCTACACCTTC
D: -; V: TRBV2; size: -; J: TRBJ2-7; CDR3: CASKRGEAYEQYF; DNA: TGTGCCAGCAAGAGGGGGGAAGCATACGAGCAGTACTTC
D: TRBD1; V: TRBV27; size: once; J: TRBJ1-4; CDR3: CASSTTYRGRSEKLFF; DNA: TGTGCCAGCAGCACAACTTACAGGGGTCGAAGTGAAAAACTGTTTTTT
D: -; V: TRBV5-1; size: -; J: TRBJ1-4; CDR3: CASSGSGTRNEKLFF; DNA: TGCGCCAGCAGCGGCTCCGGGACACGGAATGAAAAACTGTTTTTT
D: TRBD1; V: TRBV20-1; size: -; J: TRBJ2-1; CDR3: CSARDPSGTGTYNEQFF; DNA: TGCAGTGCTAGAGACCCCTCCGGGACAGGGACCTACAATGAGCAGTTCTTC
D: -; V: TRBV7-2; size: once; J: TRBJ1-4; CDR3: CASSYLHEKLFF; DNA: TGTGCCAGCAGCTACCTACATGAAAAACTGTTTTTT
D: -; V: TRBV10-3; size: -; J: TRBJ2-1; CDR3: CAISQDGLYNEQFF; DNA: TGTGCCATCAGTCAAGACGGGTTATACAATGAGCAGTTCTTC
D: -; V: TRBV4-3; size: few; J: TRBJ2-3; CDR3: CASRRQGGGSDTQYF; DNA: TGCGCCAGCCGCAGACAGGGAGGGGGTTCAGATACGCAGTATTTT
D: -; V: TRBV7-9; size: -; J: TRBJ1-2; CDR3: CASSKGTAYGYTF; DNA: TGTGCCAGCAGCAAAGGGACGGCCTATGGCTACACCTTC
D: TRBD1; V: TRBV28; size: -; J: TRBJ2-7; CDR3: CASSTQGITYEQYF; DNA: TGTGCCAGCAGCACACAGGGGATAACCTACGAGCAGTACTTC
D: -; V: TRBV7-2; size: few; J: TRBJ1-2; CDR3: CASSFGPEAYGYTF; DNA: TGTGCCAGCAGCTTCGGCCCCGAGGCGTATGGCTACACCTTC
D: TRBD2; V: TRBV6-5; size: few; J: TRBJ2-5; CDR3: CASSSRGALVETQYF; DNA: TGTGCCAGCAGTTCGCGGGGGGCCCTAGTAGAGACCCAGTACTTC
D: -; V: TRBV7-2; size: -; J: TRBJ2-1; CDR3: CASREPAVDEQFF; DNA: TGTGCCAGCAGGGAGCCCGCCGTGGATGAGCAGTTCTTC
D: -; V: TRBV20-1; size: few; J: TRBJ2-7; CDR3: CSAGGEAPYEQYF; DNA: TGCAGTGCTGGGGGAGAGGCCCCCTACGAGCAGTACTTC
D: TRBD2; V: TRBV11-2; size: few; J: TRBJ2-3; CDR3: CASSLWGVGGLAGGARTDTQYF; DNA: TGTGCCAGCAGCTTATGGGGGGTAGGGGGACTAGCGGGGGGCGCTCGCACAGATACGCAGTATTTT
D: TRBD1; V: TRBV10-3; size: -; J: TRBJ2-5; CDR3: CAIREKQGAGNQETQYF; DNA: TGTGCCATCAGGGAGAAACAGGGGGCGGGGAACCAAGAGACCCAGTACTTC
D: -; V: TRBV20-1; size: -; J: TRBJ2-1; CDR3: CSASDGRNEQFF; DNA: TGCAGTGCTAGTGACGGAAGAAATGAGCAGTTCTTC
D: TRBD2; V: TRBV12-3/TRBV12-4; size: -; J: TRBJ2-3; CDR3: CASSIAGNTGTQYF; DNA: TGTGCCAGCAGTATAGCGGGGAACACAGGTACGCAGTATTTT
D: TRBD1; V: TRBV5-1; size: few; J: TRBJ2-3; CDR3: CASRYSGTGLTDTQYF; DNA: TGCGCCAGCAGATATTCCGGGACAGGCCTCACAGATACGCAGTATTTT
D: TRBD1; V: TRBV28; size: -; J: TRBJ1-4; CDR3: CASSHSGTGPEKLFF; DNA: TGTGCCAGCAGTCACTCCGGGACAGGGCCTGAAAAACTGTTTTTT
D: -; V: TRBV6-5; size: -; J: TRBJ1-2; CDR3: CASSPRAHGYTF; DNA: TGTGCCAGCAGTCCCAGGGCACATGGCTACACCTTC
D: TRBD2; V: TRBV2; size: few; J: TRBJ2-3; CDR3: CASSVGLAGTTDTQYF; DNA: TGTGCCAGCAGTGTGGGACTAGCGGGGACCACAGATACGCAGTATTTT
D: -; V: TRBV11-2; size: -; J: TRBJ1-2; CDR3: CASSPERSNRGYGYTF; DNA: TGTGCCAGCAGCCCCGAGAGGTCCAACAGAGGCTATGGCTACACCTTC
D: TRBD2; V: TRBV7-2; size: few; J: TRBJ2-1; CDR3: CASSLMRTGLAGHNEQFF; DNA: TGTGCCAGCAGCTTGATGAGAACGGGACTAGCGGGGCACAATGAGCAGTTCTTC
D: TRBD2; V: TRBV4-3; size: -; J: TRBJ2-7; CDR3: CASSQEGGSAAYEQYF; DNA: TGCGCCAGCAGCCAAGAGGGAGGGAGTGCGGCCTACGAGCAGTACTTC